This TCR beta chain comes out of a study of cytomegalovirus exposure and HLA in healthy donors. V shed 0 bases and J 1 base; nucleotides not matched to a gene: 16. Looked up from germline, CDR1 is LGHNA and CDR2 is YNFKEQ. The CDR3 spans 22 residues. Points on this clone: What it binds is unknown.

Study findings and constraints: 164 TCR beta chains were listed as cytomegalovirus-associated.

PCR primers comprised 60 Vbeta and 13 Jbeta primers. Only in-frame clones appear in the TCRdb table, and some are missing; sequencing was by immunoSEQ multiplex PCR. Counted here are about 190,000 clones, roughly 74% occurring once; the ten biggest clones make up around 14%. This TCR was sampled from a woman aged 25 to 39 in good health and CMV-seropositive. Sequencing was carried out using PBMCs. V and J are TRBV4-2 and TRBJ2-1; 12 bases map to TRBD2. Here the CDR3 reads CASSQDPQLAGGSTISYNEQFF. CDR3 bases: TGTGCCAGCAGCCAAGATCCCCAACTAGCGGGGGGCTCTACTATTTCCTACAATGAGCAGTTCTTC.